Reported below is one T cell receptor beta chain. Antigen specificity is unknown. PCR was performed using 60 Vbeta and 13 Jbeta primers. Source study methods: Among the unique TCR beta chains that a later analysis counted, 80 million to 100 million in all, roughly 11 million were shared. Using immunoSEQ multiplex PCR, the repertoire was profiled, and TCRdb retains in-frame clones only, with some absent. D and trimming come from the DNA, and the V and J calls and clone size come from that table. The sample lists about 150,000 clones, around 80% seen once, with 3% to 4% in the top ten. This sample is part of a study of cytomegalovirus exposure and HLA in healthy donors. Study outcomes and limitations: Specificity of a few CMV-associated chains for CMV antigens was verified in vitro. Some segments of the V type, notably TRBV6-2 and TRBV6-3, were excluded as indistinguishable.

Losses at the gene ends were 1 base for V and 14 bases for J; bases not matched to a gene: 5. Germline CDR1 and CDR2: SEHNR and FQNEAQ (reference sequence). The CDR3 totals 13 residues. This sequence was found in a woman in her forties in good health and CMV-seronegative. The V call is TRBV7-9, the J call TRBJ1-6; 7 nucleotides line up with TRBD1. The sample taken for sequencing was PBMCs. CDR3 coding DNA: TGTGCCAGCAGCTTAGAGACAGGGCGAGCCCTCCACTTT. As protein: CASSLETGRALHF.